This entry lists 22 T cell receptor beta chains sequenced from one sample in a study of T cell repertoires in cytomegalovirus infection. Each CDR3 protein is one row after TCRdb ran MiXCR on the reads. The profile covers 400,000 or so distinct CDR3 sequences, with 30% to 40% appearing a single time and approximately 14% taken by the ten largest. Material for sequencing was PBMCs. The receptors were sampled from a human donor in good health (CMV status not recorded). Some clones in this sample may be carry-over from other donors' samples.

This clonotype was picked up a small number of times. Written as DNA, the CDR3 is TGTGCCAGCAGCCAAGGGCCCAGGGAGACTAGCGGGGGTAATGAGCAGTTCTTC. Its translation is CASSQGPRETSGGNEQFF. This chain links TRBV4-2 with TRBJ2-1; TRBD2 agrees at 12 bases. V lost 1 base, J lost 7 bases, and 11 bases stayed unmatched. This CDR3 has 18 amino acids. The germline V gene encodes CDR1 LGHNA and CDR2 YNFKEQ.

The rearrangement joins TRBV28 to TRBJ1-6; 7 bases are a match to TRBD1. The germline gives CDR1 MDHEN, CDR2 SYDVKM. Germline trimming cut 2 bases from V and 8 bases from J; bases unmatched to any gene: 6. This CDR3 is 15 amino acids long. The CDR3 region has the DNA TGTGCCAGCAGTTTACCCGACAGGGCATATTCACCCCTCCACTTT. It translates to CASSLPDRAYSPLHF. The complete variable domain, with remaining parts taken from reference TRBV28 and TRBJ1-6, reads DVKVTQSSRYLVKRTGEKVFLECVQDMDHENMFWYRQDPGLGLRLIYFSYDVKMKEKGDIPEGYSVSREKKERFSLILESASTNQTSMYLCASSLPDRAYSPLHFGNGTRLTVT.

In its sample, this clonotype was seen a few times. CDR3 sequence: CATNPQTTTTNEKLFF. The CDR3 DNA is TGTGCCACCAACCCACAGACTACTACAACTAATGAAAAACTGTTTTTT. V usage is TRBV6-2 or TRBV6-3 and J usage is TRBJ1-4; D call uncertain. Germline assignment: CDR1 MNHEY and CDR2 SVGEGT. This CDR3 contains 16 residues. V was cut by 10 bases and J by 0 bases, with 18 bases left in between.

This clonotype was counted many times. For the CDR3, the DNA is TGTGCCAGCATGGTGGGGAATACGCAGTATTTT. Translated: CASMVGNTQYF. V gene TRBV6-1 combines with J gene TRBJ2-3; D is unresolved. The V and J ends lost 7 bases and 7 bases respectively, with 9 bases between them. The CDR3 extends over 11 amino acids. Germline lookup yields CDR1 MNHNS and CDR2 SASEGT.

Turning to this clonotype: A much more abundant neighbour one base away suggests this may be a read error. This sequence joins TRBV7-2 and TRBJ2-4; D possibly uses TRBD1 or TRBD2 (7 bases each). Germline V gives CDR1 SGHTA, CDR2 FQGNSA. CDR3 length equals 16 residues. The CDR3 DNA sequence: TGTGTCAGCAGCAGAGGGGAGGGGGCTGCCAAAAACATTCAGTACTTC. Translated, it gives CVSSRGEGAAKNIQYF.

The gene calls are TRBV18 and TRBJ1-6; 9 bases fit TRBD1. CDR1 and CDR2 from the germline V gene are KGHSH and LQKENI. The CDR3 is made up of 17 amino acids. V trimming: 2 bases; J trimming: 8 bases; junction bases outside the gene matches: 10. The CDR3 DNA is TGTGCCAGCTCACCAAAATCTGCGGGACAGGGTCATTCACCCCTCCACTTT. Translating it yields CASSPKSAGQGHSPLHF.

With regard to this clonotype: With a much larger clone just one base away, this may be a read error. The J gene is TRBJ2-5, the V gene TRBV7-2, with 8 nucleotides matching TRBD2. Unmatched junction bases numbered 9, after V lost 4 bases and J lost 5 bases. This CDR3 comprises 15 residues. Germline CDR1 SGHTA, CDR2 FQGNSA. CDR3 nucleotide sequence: TGTGCCAGCAGCTCCTTAGCGGGGTCGATGGAGACCCAGTACTTC. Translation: CASSSLAGSMETQYF. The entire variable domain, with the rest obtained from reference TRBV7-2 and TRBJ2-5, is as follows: GAGVSQSPSNKVTEKGKDVELRCDPISGHTALYWYRQSLGQGLEFLIYFQGNSAPDKSGLPSDRFSAERTGGSVSTLTIQRTQQEDSAVYLCASSSLAGSMETQYFGPGTRLLVL.

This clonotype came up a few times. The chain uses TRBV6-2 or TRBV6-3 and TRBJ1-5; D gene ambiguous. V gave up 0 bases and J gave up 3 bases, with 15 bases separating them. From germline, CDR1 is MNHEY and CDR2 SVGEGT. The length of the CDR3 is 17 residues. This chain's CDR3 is CASSYSPRTRSNQPQHF. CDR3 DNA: TGTGCCAGCAGTTACTCCCCCCGGACCAGATCCAATCAGCCCCAGCATTTT.

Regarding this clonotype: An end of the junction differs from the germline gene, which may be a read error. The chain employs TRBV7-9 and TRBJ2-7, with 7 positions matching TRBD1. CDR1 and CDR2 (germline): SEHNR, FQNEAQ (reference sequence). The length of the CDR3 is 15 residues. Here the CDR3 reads CASSTLDRAVYEPYF. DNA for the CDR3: TGTGCCAGCAGCACTTTAGACAGGGCAGTCTACGAGCCGTACTTC. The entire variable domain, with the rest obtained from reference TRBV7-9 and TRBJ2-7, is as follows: DTGVSQNPRHKITKRGQNVTFRCDPISEHNRLYWYRQTLGQGPEFLTYFQNEAQLEKSRLLSDRFSAERPKGSFSTLEIQRTEQGDSAMYLCASSTLDRAVYEPYFGPGTRLTVT.

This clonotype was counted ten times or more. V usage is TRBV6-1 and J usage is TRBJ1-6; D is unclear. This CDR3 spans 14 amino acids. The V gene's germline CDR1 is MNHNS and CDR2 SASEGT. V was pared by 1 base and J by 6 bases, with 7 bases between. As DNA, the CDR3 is TGTGCCAGCAGTGAAGGACGGTCTAATTCACCCCTCCACTTT. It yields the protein CASSEGRSNSPLHF.

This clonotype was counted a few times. CDR3 bases: TGCGCCAGCAGGCTCGAAACAGGGGCTTCCTCCTACGAGCAGTACTTC. Translation gives CASRLETGASSYEQYF. The chain recombines TRBV5-1 with TRBJ2-7, with 7 bases aligning to TRBD1. V was clipped by 5 bases and J by 0 bases; unmatched bases: 11. CDR3 length: 16 residues. From germline, CDR1 is SGHRS and CDR2 YFSETQ.

The CDR3 is CASSFYLYEQYF. The CDR3 nucleotides read TGTGCCAGCAGTTTTTACCTCTACGAGCAGTACTTC. The rearrangement uses TRBV12-3 or TRBV12-4 and TRBJ2-7; D not certain. Trimming pared 3 bases from V and 3 bases from J, leaving 6 bases between. The CDR3 sequence is 12 residues long.

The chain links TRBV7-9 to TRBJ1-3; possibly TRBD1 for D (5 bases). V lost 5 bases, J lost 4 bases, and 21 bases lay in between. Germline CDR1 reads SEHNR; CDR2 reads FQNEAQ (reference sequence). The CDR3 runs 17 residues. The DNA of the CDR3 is TGTGCCAGCAGCCCACTCCAGGGACTCTCGGGGGGAAACACCATATATTTT. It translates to CASSPLQGLSGGNTIYF.

CDR3 protein: CASSPEDFNQPQHF. The DNA of the CDR3 is TGTGCCAGCAGTCCAGAGGATTTTAATCAGCCCCAGCATTTT. The rearrangement uses TRBV11-2 and TRBJ1-5; no clear D. V lost 6 bases, J lost 4 bases, and 13 bases lay in between. The CDR3 totals 14 residues. The germline gives CDR1 SGHAT, CDR2 FQNNGV.

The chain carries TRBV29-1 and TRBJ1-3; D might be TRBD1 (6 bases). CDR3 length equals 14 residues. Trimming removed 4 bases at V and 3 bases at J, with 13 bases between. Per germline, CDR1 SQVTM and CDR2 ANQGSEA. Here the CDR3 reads CSVGTGQVGNTIYF. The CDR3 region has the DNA TGCAGCGTTGGTACAGGGCAGGTTGGAAACACCATATATTTT.

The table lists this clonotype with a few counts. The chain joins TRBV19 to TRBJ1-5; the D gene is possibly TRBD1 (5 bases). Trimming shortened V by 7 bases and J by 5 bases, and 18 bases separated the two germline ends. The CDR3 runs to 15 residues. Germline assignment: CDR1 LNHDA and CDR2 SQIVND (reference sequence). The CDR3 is CASTPRGGSDQPQHF. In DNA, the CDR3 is TGTGCCAGTACCCCCCGGGGCGGCAGCGATCAGCCCCAGCATTTT.

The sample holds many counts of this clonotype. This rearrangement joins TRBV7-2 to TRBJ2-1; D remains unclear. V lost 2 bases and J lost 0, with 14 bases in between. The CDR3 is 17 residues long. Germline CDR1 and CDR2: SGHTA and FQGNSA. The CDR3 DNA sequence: TGTGCCAGCAGCTTAAGTCTGGGGTCCACCTCCTACAATGAGCAGTTCTTC. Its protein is CASSLSLGSTSYNEQFF. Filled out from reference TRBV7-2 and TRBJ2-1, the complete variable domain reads GAGVSQSPSNKVTEKGKDVELRCDPISGHTALYWYRQSLGQGLEFLIYFQGNSAPDKSGLPSDRFSAERTGGSVSTLTIQRTQQEDSAVYLCASSLSLGSTSYNEQFFGPGTRLTVL.

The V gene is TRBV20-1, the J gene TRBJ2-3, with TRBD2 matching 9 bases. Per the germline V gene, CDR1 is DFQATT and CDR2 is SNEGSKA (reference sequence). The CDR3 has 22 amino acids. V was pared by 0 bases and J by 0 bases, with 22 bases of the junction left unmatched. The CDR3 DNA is TGCAGTGCTAGAGAGACCGCCACAGCGGGGGGCCCCAATGGGCCTAGCACAGATACGCAGTATTTT. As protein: CSARETATAGGPNGPSTDTQYF.

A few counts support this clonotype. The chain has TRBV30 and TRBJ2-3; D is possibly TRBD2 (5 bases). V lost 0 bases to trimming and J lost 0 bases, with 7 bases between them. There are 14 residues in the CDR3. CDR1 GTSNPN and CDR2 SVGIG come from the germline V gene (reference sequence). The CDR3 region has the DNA TGTGCCTGGAGTGTAACTAGAAGCACAGATACGCAGTATTTT. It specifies CAWSVTRSTDTQYF.

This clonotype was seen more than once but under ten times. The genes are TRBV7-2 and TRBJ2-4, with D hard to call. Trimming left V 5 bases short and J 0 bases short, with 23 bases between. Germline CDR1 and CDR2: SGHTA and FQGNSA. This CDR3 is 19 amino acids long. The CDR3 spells CASSPTRVGFELAKNIQYF. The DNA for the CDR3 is TGTGCCAGCAGCCCCACCCGGGTAGGATTCGAATTAGCCAAAAACATTCAGTACTTC.

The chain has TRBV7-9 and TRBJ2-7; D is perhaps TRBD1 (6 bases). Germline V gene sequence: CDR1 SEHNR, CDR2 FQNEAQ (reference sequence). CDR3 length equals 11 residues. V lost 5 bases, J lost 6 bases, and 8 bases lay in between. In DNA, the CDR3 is TGTGCCAGCAGCAAAGGGGGCGAGCAGTACTTC. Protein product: CASSKGGEQYF.

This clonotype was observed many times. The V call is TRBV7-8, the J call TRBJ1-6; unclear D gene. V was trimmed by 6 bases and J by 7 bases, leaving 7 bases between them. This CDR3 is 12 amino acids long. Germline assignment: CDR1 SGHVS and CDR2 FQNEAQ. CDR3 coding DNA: TGTGCCAGCAGACCCATGAATTCACCCCTCCACTTT. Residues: CASRPMNSPLHF.